The rows below give T cell receptor beta chains drawn from one sample of a study of response to subunit inactivated influenza vaccine. TCRdb redid the calling of the RT-PCR reads with MiXCR, one entry per CDR3 protein. The table shows some 480,000 distinct CDR3 sequences, with 10% to 11% occurring only once. The sequences come from PBMCs from blood, collected 35 to 45 days after vaccination. The receptors stem from a man aged 50-59 years who received an inactivated influenza vaccine. The CDR3 runs from the conserved cysteine through the conserved F or W. A D gene is named only where the DNA matches it firmly. Size tells how often a clone was seen (once, few, many) or the class of an expanded clone, and some rows leave it out.

D gene,V gene,clone size,CDR3 protein
TRBD1,TRBV4-2,few,CASSHSGQEKETQYF
TRBD2,TRBV28,few,CASSKLAGIKYNEQFF
-,TRBV5-4,few,CASSLDPSGANVLTF
-,TRBV5-1,many,CASMSQGGSAGELFF
-,TRBV6-6,few,CASSYAWETQYF
TRBD1,TRBV28,-,CASSLGRDRRYEQYF
-,TRBV7-2,-,CASSLLTRRGIADTQYF
TRBD1,TRBV27,-,CASSPNRGYEQYF
-,TRBV7-9,many,CASSLDISEKLFF
-,TRBV29-1,few,CSVGAGGQPQHF
-,TRBV6-5,few,CASSYSFSWGDYGYTF
TRBD2,TRBV10-3,few,CAISRAGGDSSYEQYF
-,TRBV5-6,-,CASSFWGKTQYF
TRBD1,TRBV5-1,-,CASRNGQGSGGELFF
-,TRBV12-3/TRBV12-4,many,CASALANNEQFF
-,TRBV18,-,CASSTGHSYEQYF
-,TRBV24-1,few,CATSGWGENQPQHF
TRBD2,TRBV7-2,few,CASTLLSGGSYNEQFF
TRBD2,TRBV29-1,few,CSAQGASGRNYEQYF
TRBD1,TRBV6-1,many,CASSRDSYQETQYF
TRBD1,TRBV3-1,-,CASSPLDRGNEQFF
TRBD1,TRBV6-6,few,CASKGTGVYEQYF
TRBD1,TRBV6-1,few,CASNPGQARFEYEQYF
TRBD1,TRBV4-2,many,CASSMDRGRMTNEKLFF
TRBD1,TRBV12-3/TRBV12-4,few,CASNSDRVNGYTF
-,TRBV14,many,CASSQVTVEQYF
TRBD2,TRBV29-1,many,CSVGLAGAYEQYF
-,TRBV6-5,many,CASSYSSFTISYEQYF
TRBD1,TRBV10-3,few,CAISVRGPNNSPLHF
TRBD2,TRBV3-1,-,CASSQEPGLAGTAQYNEQFF
-,TRBV10-3,-,CAISQPGYEQYF
-,TRBV20-1,-,CSARKAGRENYGYTF
TRBD1,TRBV6-1,-,CGSSRGQKFTDTQYF
TRBD2,TRBV4-3,-,CASSQDPASGGFYEQYF
-,TRBV11-2,few,CASSPLGTEETQYF
TRBD1,TRBV6-1,-,CAIIPRGDSTEAFF
TRBD2,TRBV20-1,-,CSAQGLAGSYEQYF
-,TRBV7-2,-,CASSLIWADTQYF
TRBD1,TRBV5-5,many,CASSLGTGVNQPQHF
-,TRBV28,many,CASSLFVRDSPSYEQYF
-,TRBV24-1,-,CATSDPRLEETQYF
-,TRBV5-1,-,CASSLSFETQYF
-,TRBV9,many,CASSVAGGTYNEQFF
-,TRBV5-1,-,CASSLAQNMNTEAFF
TRBD1,TRBV7-9,few,CASSLGGAGGSYEQYF
-,TRBV20-1,few,CSARGSSENYGYTF
TRBD1,TRBV4-2,few,CASSRGDRGGPYEQYF
-,TRBV28,-,CASSLGRSGKLFF
TRBD2,TRBV20-1,-,CSAYGGAADTQYF